This entry lists 18 T cell receptor beta chains sequenced from one sample in a study of OX40 agonist ivuxolimab in advanced cancers. Data came from immunoSEQ multiplex PCR; TCRdb stores just in-frame clones and leaves some out. The sample records 55,000 to 75,000 clones, 80% to 90% being singletons. This material consisted of CD4+ or CD8+ T cells sorted from blood, taken in a trial of the OX40 agonist ivuxolimab. The receptors come from an adult with an advanced solid tumor such as melanoma, head and neck, liver or kidney cancer.

CDR3 bases: TGTGCCAGCAACAAAGGAGCCGGGGAGCTGTTTTTT. Translating gives CASNKGAGELFF. The V and J genes are TRBV6-6 and TRBJ2-2, with no clear D. V dropped 7 bases and J dropped 6 bases, with 9 bases sitting between them. This CDR3 contains 12 residues. CDR1 and CDR2 from the germline V gene are MNHNY and SVGAGI (reference sequence).

The chain has TRBV28 and TRBJ2-7, with a possible D match to TRBD1 (5 bases). V gave up 7 bases and J gave up 3 bases, with 10 bases separating them. The CDR3 has 12 amino acids. The germline V gene encodes CDR1 MDHEN and CDR2 SYDVKM. CDR3 sequence reads: CASKGRVYEQYF. The CDR3 DNA is TGTGCCAGCAAAGGCAGGGTCTACGAGCAGTACTTC.

Note on this clone: This specimen includes other DNA sequences encoding the same CDR3. The chain uses TRBV10-3 and TRBJ2-7; D is tentatively TRBD1 or TRBD2 (5 bases each). This CDR3 is 15 amino acids long. The germline gives CDR1 ENHRY, CDR2 SYGVKD. With 6 bases removed from V and 2 bases from J, the gap between germline ends came to 17 bases. The CDR3 is CAIRSPGQGAYEQYF. CDR3 nucleotides: TGTGCCATCAGAAGTCCGGGGCAGGGCGCCTACGAGCAGTACTTC.

V and J are TRBV19 and TRBJ1-4; no clear D. Germline V lookup: CDR1 LNHDA, CDR2 SQIVND (reference sequence). Trimming took 4 bases from V and 7 from J, leaving 10 bases between them. The CDR3 sequence is 13 residues long. The CDR3 sequence is CASSTQWGEKLFF. CDR3 in DNA: TGTGCCAGTAGTACCCAATGGGGTGAAAAACTGTTTTTT.

The chain has TRBV7-2 and TRBJ1-5; perhaps TRBD1 as D (6 bases). Trimming took 3 bases from V and 6 from J, leaving 15 bases between them. CDR1 and CDR2 from the germline V gene are SGHTA and FQGNSA. The CDR3 is 15 amino acids. The CDR3 is CASSFSGEGGQPQHF. CDR3 in DNA: TGTGCCAGCAGCTTCTCAGGGGAAGGGGGTCAGCCCCAGCATTTT.

This clone showed up just once. The rearrangement links TRBV11-3 to TRBJ2-3; the match to TRBD2 covers 13 bases. Per the germline V gene, CDR1 is SGHNT and CDR2 is YENEEA. The CDR3 length is 18 residues. Germline trimming cut 3 bases from V and 5 bases from J; bases unmatched to any gene: 11. The CDR3 bases are TGTGCCAGCAGCTTCGGGACTAGCGGGACCGGGGCAGGAGATACGCAGTATTTT. Protein: CASSFGTSGTGAGDTQYF.

V and J are TRBV6-5 and TRBJ1-2; possible D gene TRBD1, 5 bases. The germline V gene has CDR1 MNHEY and CDR2 SVGAGI. This CDR3 has 12 amino acids. Trimming left V 6 bases short and J 4 bases short, with 9 bases between. In nucleotides, the CDR3 is TGTGCCAGCAGCGACAGTTCCTATGGCTACACCTTC. Protein: CASSDSSYGYTF.

The chain joins TRBV29-1 to TRBJ1-5, with D unclear. Germline assignment: CDR1 SQVTM and CDR2 ANQGSEA. Trimming left V 4 bases short and J 4 bases short, with 11 bases between. The CDR3 contains 13 residues. DNA for the CDR3: TGCAGCGTTGGAGGTCCGGGGAATCAGCCCCAGCATTTT. Amino acid sequence: CSVGGPGNQPQHF.

Here the CDR3 reads CSVAGLPYEQYF. The CDR3 DNA reads as TGCAGCGTTGCGGGACTACCCTACGAGCAGTACTTC. V is TRBV29-1 and J is TRBJ2-7; TRBD2 agrees at 7 bases. CDR1 and CDR2 (germline): SQVTM, ANQGSEA. CDR3 length equals 12 residues. The V segment lost 4 bases and the J segment 2 bases; nucleotides outside the gene matches: 2.

There are a few counts of this clone. This chain uses TRBV21-1 with TRBJ1-1; no check of the table's D call, TRBD1, against the DNA was made. TRBV21-1 is a listed pseudogene. This CDR3 has 17 residues. CDR3 sequence (DNA): TGTGCCAGCAGCTTCACCGGGACAGGGACGATGAACACTGAAGCTTTCTTT. Translating it yields CASSFTGTGTMNTEAFF.

The chain is built from TRBV28 and TRBJ1-4; no reliable D call. There are 11 residues in the CDR3. The ends were cut back, 6 bases at V and 1 base at J, with 0 bases in the middle. The germline V gene encodes CDR1 MDHEN and CDR2 SYDVKM. The CDR3 spells CASRTNEKLFF. The CDR3 bases are TGTGCCAGCAGAACTAATGAAAAACTGTTTTTT.

The rearrangement uses TRBV28 and TRBJ1-1; D gene uncertain. The CDR3 is 12 amino acids. The V gene's germline CDR1 is MDHEN and CDR2 SYDVKM. V lost 6 bases and J lost 3, with 8 bases in between. The CDR3 protein is CASSYWDTEAFF. CDR3 sequence (DNA): TGTGCCAGCAGCTACTGGGACACTGAAGCTTTCTTT.

This clone was detected only once. V is TRBV7-6 and J is TRBJ1-5; D not resolved. V was pared by 1 base and J by 3 bases, with 4 bases between. Germline V gene data show CDR1 as SGHVS and CDR2 as FNYEAQ. The CDR3 consists of 13 residues. Written as DNA, the CDR3 is TGTGCCAGCAGCTTAGACACCAATCAGCCCCAGCATTTT. Amino acids: CASSLDTNQPQHF.

V usage is TRBV27 and J usage is TRBJ2-1; 10 bases agree with TRBD2. This CDR3 spans 16 amino acids. The junction had 7 bases not matched to a gene; V was cut back by 5 bases and J by 3 bases. Germline CDR1 MNHEY, CDR2 SMNVEV (reference sequence). The CDR3 DNA reads as TGTGCCAGCAGTGGCCTAGCGGGAGTTTTCTACAATGAGCAGTTCTTC. Its translation: CASSGLAGVFYNEQFF.

The chain uses TRBV7-2 and TRBJ2-7, with D uncertain. There are 16 residues in the CDR3. V was pared by 5 bases and J by 0 bases, with 17 bases between. Germline V gene sequence: CDR1 SGHTA, CDR2 FQGNSA. The CDR3 DNA follows: TGTGCCAGCAGCCTTCTTGTGTCGATCGGCTCCTACGAGCAGTACTTC. This translates into CASSLLVSIGSYEQYF.

The chain uses TRBV2 and TRBJ1-2; D remains ambiguous. The length of the CDR3 is 12 residues. Germline lookup yields CDR1 SNHLY and CDR2 FYNNEI. V lost 3 bases, J lost 8 bases, and 10 bases lay in between. The CDR3: CASSERIWGYTF. CDR3 nucleotides: TGTGCCAGCAGTGAGAGGATTTGGGGCTACACCTTC.

J is TRBJ2-2 and V is TRBV4-1, with 12 bases fitting TRBD2. V lost 0 bases and J lost 7; bases outside the gene matches: 9. CDR1 is MGHRA and CDR2 is YSYEKL in the germline V gene. The CDR3 runs 18 residues. The CDR3 nucleotides are TGCGCCAGCAGCCAAGATAAGTCTAGCGGGAGGGCCGGCGGGGAGCTGTTTTTT. It codes for CASSQDKSSGRAGGELFF.

The rearrangement uses TRBV5-1 and TRBJ2-7; 14 bases line up with TRBD2. The CDR3 loop spans 16 amino acids. CDR1 is SGHRS and CDR2 is YFSETQ in the germline V gene. V lost 4 bases and J lost 3; bases outside the gene matches: 6. The CDR3 loop is CASSIGTSGSRYEQYF. CDR3 bases: TGCGCCAGCAGCATCGGGACTAGCGGGAGCCGCTACGAGCAGTACTTC.